This T cell receptor (beta chain) derives from a study of T cell responses to AZD1222 COVID-19 vaccine. The study, taken as a whole, reports: Baseline testing showed seropositivity in only a handful of AZD1222 recipients. Repertoire collection took place solely once the T cell response had peaked. There were vaccine-associated CD4 TCRs across spike, dominant at 160-218 and 743-854. Unmutated regions of variants are reportedly targeted by nearly half of spike-specific TCRs.

CDR3 size: 12 residues. Germline assignment: CDR1 SGHTA and CDR2 FQGNSA. With 1 base removed from V and 7 bases from J, the gap between germline ends came to 8 bases. Using immunoSEQ multiplex PCR, the repertoire was profiled, and TCRdb retains in-frame clones only, with some absent. The sample consists of around 130,000 clones, approximately 92% of them appearing once. For this clone: The antigen is unknown.

The sequence was obtained from an adult who received the MenACWY meningococcal vaccine as a control. The chain joins TRBV7-2 to TRBJ2-7; D is undetermined. Sequences were derived from peripheral blood, sampled 28 days after the second dose of the MenACWY control vaccine. For the CDR3, the DNA is TGTGCCAGCAGCTTAGGGACCGGAGAGCAGTACGTC. Amino acids: CASSLGTGEQYV.